The rows below give T cell receptor beta chains drawn from one sample of a study of T cells in Graves' hyperthyroidism and ophthalmopathy. TCRdb recomputed calls from the multiplex PCR reads with MiXCR, one row per CDR3 protein. The sample lists roughly 720,000 distinct CDR3 sequences, roughly 17% occurring once. The specimen sequenced was blood. These receptors came from a middle-aged man with Graves' hyperthyroidism. The CDR3 runs from the conserved cysteine through the conserved F or W. The D gene is left open where the match is weak. Size values are once, few and many counts, or a class for expanded clones, and some rows have none.

d_call j_call clone_size v_call cdr3_nt cdr3_aa
TRBD2 TRBJ2-5 - TRBV2 TGTGCCAGCAGCATCCTTCAGGTCGGGAGGGCCGAGGAGACCCAGTACTTC CASSILQVGRAEETQYF
TRBD1 TRBJ2-1 few TRBV9 TGTGCCAGCAGCGTAGGAGGGACAGTACACAATGAGCAGTTCTTC CASSVGGTVHNEQFF
- TRBJ1-1 many TRBV7-2 TGTGCCAGCAGCTTAGGGGGAGTAATGAACACTGAAGCTTTCTTT CASSLGGVMNTEAFF
TRBD1 TRBJ2-1 many TRBV30 TGTGCCTGGAGCTCAGGGGGTCGCTACAATGAGCAGTTCTTC CAWSSGGRYNEQFF
- TRBJ1-1 many TRBV10-3 TGTGCCATCAGTGAACGGACGGAGAAATCCACTGAAGCTTTCTTT CAISERTEKSTEAFF
- TRBJ1-2 - TRBV12-3/TRBV12-4 TGTGCCAGCACCCCCCAGGACAGTATAAACTATGGCTACACCTTC CASTPQDSINYGYTF
- TRBJ2-3 - TRBV3-1 TGTGCCAGCAGCCATAGTACGAGTGATACGCAGTATTTT CASSHSTSDTQYF
- TRBJ2-2 many TRBV12-3/TRBV12-4 TGTGCCAGCAGTTTAGTCGCGAACACCGGGGAGCTGTTTTTT CASSLVANTGELFF
- TRBJ2-1 few TRBV14 TGTGCCAGCAGCCTGAGACCGGGACCCAATACTAACAATGAGCAGTTCTTC CASSLRPGPNTNNEQFF
- TRBJ1-3 few TRBV10-1 TGCGCCAGCAGCTCCGGGACAACCTCTGGAAACACCATATATTTT CASSSGTTSGNTIYF
TRBD2 TRBJ2-1 many TRBV19 TGTGCCAGTAGGATGCGGGGACTAGCGGACAATGAGCAGTTCTTC CASRMRGLADNEQFF
TRBD2 TRBJ2-1 - TRBV10-2 TGCGCCAGCAGTGAGACAAAGACTAGCGGGAGACTTGATGAGCAGTTCTTC CASSETKTSGRLDEQFF
- TRBJ1-4 many TRBV18 TGTGCCAGCTCCACCGGGACGGGCGGTGAAAAACTGTTTTTT CASSTGTGGEKLFF
TRBD2 TRBJ2-2 many TRBV2 TGTGCCAGCATGGCGGGACTAGCGATTACCGGGGAGCTGTTTTTT CASMAGLAITGELFF
- TRBJ2-7 few TRBV5-1 TGCGCCAGCAGCGCGGGACTTTCCTCCCTCTACGAGCAGTACTTC CASSAGLSSLYEQYF
- TRBJ2-7 - TRBV11-2 TGTGCCAGCAGCCAAGAGGACAGTAGCACCTACGAGCAGTACTTC CASSQEDSSTYEQYF